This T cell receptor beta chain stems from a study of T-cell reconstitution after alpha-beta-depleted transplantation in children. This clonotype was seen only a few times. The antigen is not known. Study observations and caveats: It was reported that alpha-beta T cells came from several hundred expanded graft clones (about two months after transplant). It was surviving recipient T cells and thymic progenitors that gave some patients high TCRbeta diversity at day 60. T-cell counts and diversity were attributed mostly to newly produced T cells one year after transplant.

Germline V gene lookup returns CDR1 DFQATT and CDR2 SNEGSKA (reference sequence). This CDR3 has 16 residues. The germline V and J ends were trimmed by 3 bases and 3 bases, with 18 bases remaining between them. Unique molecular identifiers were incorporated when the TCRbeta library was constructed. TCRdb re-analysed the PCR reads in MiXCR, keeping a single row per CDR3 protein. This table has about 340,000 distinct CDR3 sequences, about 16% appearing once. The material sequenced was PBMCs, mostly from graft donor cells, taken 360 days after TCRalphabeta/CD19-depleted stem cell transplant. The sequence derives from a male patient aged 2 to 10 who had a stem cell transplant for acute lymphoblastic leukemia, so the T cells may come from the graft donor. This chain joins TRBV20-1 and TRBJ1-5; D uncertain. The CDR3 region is CSASMSVGGPNQPQHF. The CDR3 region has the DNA TGCAGTGCTAGTATGTCGGTCGGAGGTCCCAATCAGCCCCAGCATTTT.